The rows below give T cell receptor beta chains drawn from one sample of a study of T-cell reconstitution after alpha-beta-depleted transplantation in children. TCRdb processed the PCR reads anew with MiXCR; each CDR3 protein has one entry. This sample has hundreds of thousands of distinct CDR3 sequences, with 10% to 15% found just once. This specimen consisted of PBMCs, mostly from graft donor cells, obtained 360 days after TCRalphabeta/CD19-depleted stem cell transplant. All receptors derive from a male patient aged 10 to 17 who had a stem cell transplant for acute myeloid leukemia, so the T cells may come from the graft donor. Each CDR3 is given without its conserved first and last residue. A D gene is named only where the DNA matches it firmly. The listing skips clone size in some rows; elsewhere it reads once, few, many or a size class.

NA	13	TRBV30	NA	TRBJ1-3	AWRGTDMFGNTIY
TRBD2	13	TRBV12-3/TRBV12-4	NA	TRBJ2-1	ASSPRTSGINEQF
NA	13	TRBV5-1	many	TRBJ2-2	ASSLVGANTGELF
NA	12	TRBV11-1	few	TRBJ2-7	ASSLSDSGYEQY
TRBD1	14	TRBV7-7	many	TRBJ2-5	ASSLTTGGWTETQY
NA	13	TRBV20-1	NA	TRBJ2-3	SARPGREGTDTQY
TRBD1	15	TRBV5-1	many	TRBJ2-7	ASSLRAGGATAYEQY
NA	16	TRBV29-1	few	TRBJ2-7	SVAGTRVPPLSTREQY
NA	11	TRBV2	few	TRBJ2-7	ASSDPSSYEQY
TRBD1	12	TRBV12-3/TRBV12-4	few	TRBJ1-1	ASSRGQANTEAF
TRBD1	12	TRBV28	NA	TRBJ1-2	ASSSGTVNYGYT
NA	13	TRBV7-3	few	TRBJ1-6	ASSLQGGYNSPLH
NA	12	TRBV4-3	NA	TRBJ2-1	ASSQGVRANEQF
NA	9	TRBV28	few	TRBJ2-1	ASSLGIEQF
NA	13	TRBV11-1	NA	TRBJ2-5	ASSLAITVQETQY
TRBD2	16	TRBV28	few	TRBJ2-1	ASSSPGLAGVSGNEQF
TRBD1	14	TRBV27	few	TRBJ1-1	ASSLRQGLVNTEAF
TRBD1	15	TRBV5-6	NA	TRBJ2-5	ASSWGTGQGLPETQY
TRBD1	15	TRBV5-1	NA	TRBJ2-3	ASSLEQGVIIADTQY
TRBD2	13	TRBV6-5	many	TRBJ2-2	ASSSLAETTGELF
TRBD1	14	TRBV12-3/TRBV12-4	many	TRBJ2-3	ASSLSGTGDTDTQY
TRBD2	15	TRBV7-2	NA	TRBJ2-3	ASSLGGRTSSTDTQY
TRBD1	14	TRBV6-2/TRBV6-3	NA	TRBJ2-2	ASSYSPQGDTGELF
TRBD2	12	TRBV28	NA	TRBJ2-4	ASRAGEGKNIQY
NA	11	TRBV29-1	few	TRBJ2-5	SAPYTGKETQY
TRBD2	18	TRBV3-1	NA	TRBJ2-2	ASSQVVTSGSVSPTGELF
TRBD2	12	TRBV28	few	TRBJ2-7	ASSYQREFHEQY
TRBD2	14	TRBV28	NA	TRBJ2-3	ASSSPSGISTDTQY
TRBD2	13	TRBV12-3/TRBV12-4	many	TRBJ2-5	ASSFLAGGGETQY
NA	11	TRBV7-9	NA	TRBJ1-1	ASSPTPGQDTF
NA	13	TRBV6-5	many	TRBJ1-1	ASSYSGEGWTEAF
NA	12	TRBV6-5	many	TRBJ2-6	ASSYLSGANVLT
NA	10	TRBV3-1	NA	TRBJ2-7	ASSPSPSEQY
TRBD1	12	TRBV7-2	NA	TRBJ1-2	ASAQTGMNYGYT
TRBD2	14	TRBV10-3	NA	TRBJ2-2	AISGGRAGVAGELF
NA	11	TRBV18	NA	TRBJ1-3	ASSHRNQNTIY
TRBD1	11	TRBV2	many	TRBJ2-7	ASLGQGAGEQY
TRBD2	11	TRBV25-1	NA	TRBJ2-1	ASGRRGRKEQF
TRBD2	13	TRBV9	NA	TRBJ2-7	ASSGPSGRPYEQY
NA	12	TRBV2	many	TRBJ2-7	ASSDGAVAYEQY
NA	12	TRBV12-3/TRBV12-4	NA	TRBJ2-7	ASSAGSSSYEQY
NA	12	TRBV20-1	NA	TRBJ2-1	SAPRQGSYNEQF
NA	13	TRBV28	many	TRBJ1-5	ASSLRGHSNQPQH
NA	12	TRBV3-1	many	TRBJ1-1	ASSRGRANTEAF
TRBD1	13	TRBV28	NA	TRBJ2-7	ASSFPQGQSYEQY
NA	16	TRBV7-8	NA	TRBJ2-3	ASSLGPLVSGGADTQY
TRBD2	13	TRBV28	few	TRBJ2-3	ASSPSGREADTQY
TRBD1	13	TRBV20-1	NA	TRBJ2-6	SARDRAAGANVLT
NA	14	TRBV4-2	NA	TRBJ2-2	ASSQPGRLNTGELF
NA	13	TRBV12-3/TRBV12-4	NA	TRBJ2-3	ASSHRTTSTDTQY
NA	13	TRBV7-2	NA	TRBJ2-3	ASSRQVADSDTQY
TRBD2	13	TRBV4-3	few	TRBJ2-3	ASSQGGLRTDTQY
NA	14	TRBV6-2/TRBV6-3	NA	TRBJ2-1	ASSWGVSSSYNEQF
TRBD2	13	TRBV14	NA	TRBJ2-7	ASSQWASGPYEQY
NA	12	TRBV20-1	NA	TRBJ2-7	SARVRQSSYEQY